This T cell receptor beta chain was captured in a study of cytomegalovirus exposure and HLA in healthy donors. In the PCR, 60 Vbeta and 13 Jbeta primers were used. The protocol was immunoSEQ multiplex PCR, while the TCRdb copy is restricted to in-frame clones and leaves out a portion. The sample consists of some 79,000 clones, around three fifths of them appearing once. The CDR3 spans 15 residues. The V end was cut by 0 bases, the J end by 9 bases, with 12 bases between. Germline V gene sequence: CDR1 MNHEY, CDR2 SVGAGI. The chain combines TRBV6-5 with TRBJ1-6; tentative D call: TRBD1 (5 bases). The sample consisted of PBMCs. The sequence came from a woman in her thirties or forties in good health and CMV-seropositive. CDR3 in amino acids: CASSYSKGLGSPLHF. CDR3 DNA sequence: TGTGCCAGCAGTTACTCCAAGGGGTTAGGTTCACCCCTCCACTTT.